Below, 15 T cell receptor beta chains from the same sample are listed, as sequenced in a study of monozygotic twins with inflammatory bowel disease. With the 5' RACE reads reprocessed, TCRdb shows one record per CDR3 protein and no DNA. Its clone listing holds fewer than 550,000 distinct CDR3 sequences. The sequencing sample was made of blood. The receptors stem from a human donor with ulcerative colitis or Crohn's disease, or a healthy co-twin of an affected twin (not recorded which).

This chain connects TRBV21-1 to TRBJ2-7. TRBV21-1 is deemed a pseudogene. The CDR3 length is 15 residues. This chain's CDR3 is CASSKGVGVSDEQYF.

The chain recombines TRBV18 with TRBJ2-2; without DNA, the TCRdb call of TRBD2 cannot be checked. The CDR3 extends over 15 amino acids. Germline V lookup: CDR1 KGHSH, CDR2 LQKENI. The CDR3 loop is CASSPGTTLPGELFF.

The rearrangement uses TRBV20-1 and TRBJ2-7; TCRdb calls TRBD2, which cannot be checked without DNA. The CDR3 spans 14 residues. Germline loops: CDR1 DFQATT, CDR2 SNEGSKA (reference sequence). This CDR3 is CSARDETSGREQYF.

The J gene is TRBJ1-1, the V gene TRBV12-3 or TRBV12-4; TCRdb returns TRBD1, unconfirmable since there is no DNA. The CDR3 loop spans 12 amino acids. The CDR3 loop is CASSPGETEAFF.

The chain has TRBV3-1 and TRBJ2-7. Germline V gene data show CDR1 as LGHDT and CDR2 as YNNKEL (reference sequence). This CDR3 contains 14 residues. The CDR3 sequence is CASSQGPTQYEQYF.

The gene calls are TRBV7-2 and TRBJ2-7. Germline V gene lookup returns CDR1 SGHTA and CDR2 FQGNSA. This CDR3 has 11 residues. The CDR3 region is CASSALSEQYF.

The V and J genes are TRBV5-1 and TRBJ1-1; TCRdb's assignment of TRBD1 cannot be checked, as there is no DNA. Looked up from germline, CDR1 is SGHRS and CDR2 is YFSETQ. CDR3 length: 15 residues. CDR3 residues: CASSLKGHQNTEAFF.

V and J are TRBV24-1 and TRBJ2-3; as DNA is missing, the TRBD2 call by TCRdb cannot be tested. CDR1 is KGHDR, CDR2 SFDVKD, per germline. This CDR3 is built from 16 residues. CDR3: CATSDRTSVETDTQYF.

The chain has TRBV5-1 and TRBJ1-1; with no DNA, the TCRdb D assignment of TRBD1 cannot be verified. This CDR3 spans 17 amino acids. Germline CDR1 and CDR2: SGHRS and YFSETQ. CDR3 protein: CASSPLQGARIETEAFF.

The chain recombines TRBV19 with TRBJ1-1; TCRdb names TRBD1, which stays unverified in the absence of DNA. The CDR3 extends over 15 amino acids. CDR1 and CDR2 from the germline V gene are LNHDA and SQIVND (reference sequence). This CDR3 reads CASTRDALRNTEAFF.

V usage is TRBV27 and J usage is TRBJ1-5. This CDR3 has 14 amino acids. Germline CDR1 and CDR2: MNHEY and SMNVEV (reference sequence). CDR3 sequence reads: CASSTSSVARPQHF.

The rearrangement links TRBV5-1 to TRBJ1-6. The V gene's germline CDR1 is SGHRS and CDR2 YFSETQ. The CDR3 spans 14 residues. This CDR3 is CASSSGTDVSPLHF.

The chain links TRBV12-3 or TRBV12-4 to TRBJ2-7; TCRdb outputs TRBD1, but without DNA this stays unchecked. The CDR3 contains 14 residues. The CDR3 reads CASKTGTGTLEQYF.

This chain connects TRBV5-4 to TRBJ1-1; TCRdb gives TRBD1 as the D gene, but with no DNA this cannot be confirmed. CDR1 and CDR2 from the germline V gene are SGHNT and YYREEE (reference sequence). The CDR3 has 16 amino acids. The CDR3: CASSPGTGGAGTEAFF.

The rearrangement joins TRBV30 to TRBJ2-3; with no DNA, the TCRdb D assignment of TRBD1 cannot be verified. Germline CDR1 and CDR2: GTSNPN and SVGIG (reference sequence). The CDR3 consists of 16 residues. CDR3 sequence: CAWSGGAGTRGDTQYF.